The entry below describes one T cell receptor (beta chain). Its antigen remains unknown. The source of the sample is a study of Ad26.COV2.S vaccination and SARS-CoV-2 variants. Notes on the study in general: There was a possibility that the TCR breadth and depth analyses underestimated total T cell responses.

This table comes from immunoSEQ multiplex PCR, and its TCRdb copy is limited to in-frame clones, with some not included. The sample gives about 350,000 clones, about 92% of which show up once; around 4% is in the top ten. In germline, CDR1 is MNHEY, CDR2 SMNVEV (reference sequence). The CDR3 loop spans 11 amino acids. V dropped 6 bases and J dropped 2 bases, with 5 bases sitting between them. Sequenced here: peripheral blood, sampled after recovery from COVID-19. The clonotype was recovered from a human donor who had recovered from COVID-19. The genes are TRBV27 and TRBJ2-7; no definite D call. CDR3 coding DNA: TGTGCCAGCAGGGATGCCTACGAGCAGTACTTC. This encodes CASRDAYEQYF.